The T cell receptor (beta chain) described here comes from a study of T cell changes during pregnancy in multiple sclerosis. The CDR3 runs 17 residues. Looked up from germline, CDR1 is MDHEN and CDR2 is SYDVKM. Trimming at V came to 8 bases and at J to 2 bases, leaving 15 bases not matched to a gene. TCRdb's copy holds only in-frame clones and misses some; the assay was immunoSEQ multiplex PCR. This repertoire shows about 30,000 clones, 90% found once; its top ten account for 4.3%. The chain links TRBV28 to TRBJ1-3, with 7 bases matching TRBD1. Sample: CD8+ T cells from peripheral blood mononuclear cells, taken in the second trimester of pregnancy. The sequence derives from a female donor with multiple sclerosis, enrolled in a pregnancy study. The CDR3 DNA follows: TGTGCCAGCGGCCAGACAGGGACAATAGGGACTGGAAACACCATATATTTT. This translates into CASGQTGTIGTGNTIYF. Variable domain in full (rest from reference TRBV28 and TRBJ1-3): DVKVTQSSRYLVKRTGEKVFLECVQDMDHENMFWYRQDPGLGLRLIYFSYDVKMKEKGDIPEGYSVSREKKERFSLILESASTNQTSMYLCASGQTGTIGTGNTIYFGEGSWLTVV.